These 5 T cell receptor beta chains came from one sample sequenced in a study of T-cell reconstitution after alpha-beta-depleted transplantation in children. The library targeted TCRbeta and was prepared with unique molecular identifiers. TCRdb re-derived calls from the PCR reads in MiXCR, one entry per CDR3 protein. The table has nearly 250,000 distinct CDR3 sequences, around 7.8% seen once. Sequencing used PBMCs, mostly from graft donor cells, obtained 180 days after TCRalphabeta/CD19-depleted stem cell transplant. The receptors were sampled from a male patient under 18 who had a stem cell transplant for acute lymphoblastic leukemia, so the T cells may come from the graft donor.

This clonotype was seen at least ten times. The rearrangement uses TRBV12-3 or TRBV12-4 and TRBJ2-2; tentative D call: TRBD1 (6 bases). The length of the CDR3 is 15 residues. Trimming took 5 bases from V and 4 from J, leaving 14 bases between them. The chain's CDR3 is CASSPRRGGTGELFF. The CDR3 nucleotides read TGTGCCAGCAGTCCAAGGCGAGGGGGCACCGGGGAGCTGTTTTTT.

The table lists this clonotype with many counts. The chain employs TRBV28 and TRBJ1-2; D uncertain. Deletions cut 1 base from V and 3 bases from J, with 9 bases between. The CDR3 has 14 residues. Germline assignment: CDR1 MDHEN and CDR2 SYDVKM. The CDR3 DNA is TGTGCCAGCAGTTTATTGGGCAGCCACTATGGCTACACCTTC. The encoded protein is CASSLLGSHYGYTF.

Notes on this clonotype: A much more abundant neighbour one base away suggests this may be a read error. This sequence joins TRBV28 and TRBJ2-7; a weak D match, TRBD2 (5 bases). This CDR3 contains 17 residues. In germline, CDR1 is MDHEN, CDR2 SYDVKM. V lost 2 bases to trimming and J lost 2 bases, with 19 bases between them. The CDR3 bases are TGTGCCAGCAGTTTACGGCGAGGGCGAGACGATACCTACGAGCAGTACTTC. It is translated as CASSLRRGRDDTYEQYF.

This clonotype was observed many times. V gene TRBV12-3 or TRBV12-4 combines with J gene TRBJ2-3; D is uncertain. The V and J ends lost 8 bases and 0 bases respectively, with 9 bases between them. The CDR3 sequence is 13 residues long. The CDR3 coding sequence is TGTGCCAGCGTTCTGGGTAGCACAGATACGCAGTATTTT. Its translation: CASVLGSTDTQYF.

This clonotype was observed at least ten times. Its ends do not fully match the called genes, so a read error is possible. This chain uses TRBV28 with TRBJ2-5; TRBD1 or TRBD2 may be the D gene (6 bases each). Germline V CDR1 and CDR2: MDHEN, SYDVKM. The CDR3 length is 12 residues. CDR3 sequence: CASSLFRRGRWF. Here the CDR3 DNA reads TGTGCCAGCAGTTTATTCCGTAGGGGGAGGTGGTTC.